This T cell receptor (beta chain) emerged from a study of cytomegalovirus exposure and HLA in healthy donors. General study points: A later analysis linked a missense variant in DCLRE1C to the trimming of TCR beta V and J genes. Presence/absence analyses assumed roughly uniform sequencing depth across donors. An Asian-associated ancestry cluster reportedly showed fewer N-insertions than the roughly 670-donor mean in a later analysis.

A remark on this clone: Antigen unknown.

This PCR relied on a set of 60 Vbeta primers and 13 Jbeta primers. Original processing notes: An analysis performed later counted 60 million to 90 million unique TCR beta chains (around 9.9 million of them shared). Profiling relied on immunoSEQ multiplex PCR, and the TCRdb table lists in-frame clones only, not all of them. The V and J calls and clone size were taken over from that table, and D and trimming were inferred from the DNA. This table has around 150,000 clones, around four fifths appearing once. The germline gives CDR1 SGDLS, CDR2 YYNGEE. CDR3 length: 15 residues. Germline trimming cut 5 bases from V and 2 bases from J; bases unmatched to any gene: 10.

The V call is TRBV9, the J call TRBJ2-7, with 7 nucleotides matching TRBD1. The specimen sequenced was PBMCs. The receptor's source is a man aged 18 to 29 in good health and CMV-seropositive. The CDR3 bases are TGTGCCAGCAGTCCAAGAGGGGGCTCGGCCTACGAGCAGTACTTC. Protein: CASSPRGGSAYEQYF.